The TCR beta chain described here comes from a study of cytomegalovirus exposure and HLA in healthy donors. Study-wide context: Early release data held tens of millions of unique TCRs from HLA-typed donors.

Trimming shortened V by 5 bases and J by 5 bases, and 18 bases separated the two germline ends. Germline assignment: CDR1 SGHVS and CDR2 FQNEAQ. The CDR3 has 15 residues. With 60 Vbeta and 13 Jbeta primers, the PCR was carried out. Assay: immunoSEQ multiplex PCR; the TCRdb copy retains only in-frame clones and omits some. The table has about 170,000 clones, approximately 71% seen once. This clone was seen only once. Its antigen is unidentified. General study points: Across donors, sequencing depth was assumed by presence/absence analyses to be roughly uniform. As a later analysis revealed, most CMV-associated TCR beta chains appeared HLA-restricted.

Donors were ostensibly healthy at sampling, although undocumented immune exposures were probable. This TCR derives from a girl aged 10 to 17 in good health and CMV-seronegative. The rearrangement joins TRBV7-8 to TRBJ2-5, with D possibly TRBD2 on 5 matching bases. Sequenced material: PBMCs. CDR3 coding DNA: TGTGCCAGCAGCCCCCAACGGGGTGTGCGGGAGACCCAGTACTTC. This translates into CASSPQRGVRETQYF.